This note documents a single T cell receptor beta chain sequence. The record originates from a study of shared T cell receptors in the human thymus. TCRdb keeps only in-frame clones here, not all; method: immunoSEQ multiplex PCR. The table lists hundreds of thousands of clones, 87% of them singletons, with more than 0.009% in the top ten. This sample also appeared in a second study, on human thymus T cells. That investigation notes: Seemingly biased V and J gene usage marked thymic and blood repertoires.

The receptor was isolated from a boy younger than two with a congenital heart defect. Sequencing was carried out using thymocytes.

For the CDR3, the DNA is TGCGCCAGCAGCTGGGGACAGACCTACGAGCAGTACTTC. Residues: CASSWGQTYEQYF. The chain is built from TRBV5-1 and TRBJ2-7; 7 bases map to TRBD1. The V gene's germline CDR1 is SGHRS and CDR2 YFSETQ. The CDR3 is 13 residues long. The J segment lost 2 bases and the V segment lost 3 bases, leaving 2 bases of the junction unmatched.